This TCR beta chain was recovered during a study of blood T cells in healthy people across ages. V was shortened by 3 bases and J by 9 bases, with 8 bases between the two germline ends. CDR1 and CDR2 (germline): LGHDT, YNNKEL (reference sequence). CDR3 length equals 11 residues. Donors were systemically healthy Caucasian individuals from Russia aged roughly 6 to 100 years. Isolating PBMCs gave at least 6 million of these cells per sample. A sample-barcoded 5' primer and a J-beta primer mix were used in a second PCR of roughly 6 to 12 cycles. The authors tagged each cDNA molecule using a template-switch adaptor with 12 random nucleotides. TCRdb analysed the 5' RACE reads with MiXCR anew, one entry per CDR3 protein. The data hold over 1,500,000 distinct CDR3 sequences, with about 49% observed a single time. This clonotype was observed a handful of times.

The source material was blood. The J gene is TRBJ1-2, the V gene TRBV3-1; no clear D gene. This clonotype was sampled from a woman aged 40 to 55 in good health. CDR3 protein: CASSHHVSYTF. The CDR3 nucleotides are TGTGCCAGCAGCCACCACGTTAGCTACACCTTC.